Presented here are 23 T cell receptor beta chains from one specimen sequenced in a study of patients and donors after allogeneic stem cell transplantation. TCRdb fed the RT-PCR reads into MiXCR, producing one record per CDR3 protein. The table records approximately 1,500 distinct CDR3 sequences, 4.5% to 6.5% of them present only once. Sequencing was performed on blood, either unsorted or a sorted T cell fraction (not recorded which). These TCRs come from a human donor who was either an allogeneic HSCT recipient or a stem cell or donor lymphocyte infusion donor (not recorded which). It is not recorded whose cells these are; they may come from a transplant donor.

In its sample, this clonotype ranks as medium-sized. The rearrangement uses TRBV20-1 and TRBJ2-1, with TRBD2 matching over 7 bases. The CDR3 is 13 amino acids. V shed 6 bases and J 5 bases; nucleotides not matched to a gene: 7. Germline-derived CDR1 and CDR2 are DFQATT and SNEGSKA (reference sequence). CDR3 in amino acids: CSALAVQDNEQFF. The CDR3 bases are TGCAGTGCCCTAGCGGTCCAAGACAATGAGCAGTTCTTC.

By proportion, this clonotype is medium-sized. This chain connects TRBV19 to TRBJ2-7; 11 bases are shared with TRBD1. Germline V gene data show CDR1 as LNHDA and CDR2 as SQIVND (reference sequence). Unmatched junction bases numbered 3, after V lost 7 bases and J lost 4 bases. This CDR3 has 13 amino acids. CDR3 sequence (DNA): TGTGCCAGTACCGGGACAGGGGGATACGAGCAGTACTTC. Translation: CASTGTGGYEQYF.

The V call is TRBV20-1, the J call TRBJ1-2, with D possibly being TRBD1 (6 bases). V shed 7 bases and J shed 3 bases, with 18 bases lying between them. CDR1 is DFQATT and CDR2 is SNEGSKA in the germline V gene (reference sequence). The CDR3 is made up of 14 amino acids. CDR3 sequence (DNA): TGCAGTGGAAAAGGGGGGGCTGCTGACTATGGCTACACCTTC. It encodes CSGKGGAADYGYTF.

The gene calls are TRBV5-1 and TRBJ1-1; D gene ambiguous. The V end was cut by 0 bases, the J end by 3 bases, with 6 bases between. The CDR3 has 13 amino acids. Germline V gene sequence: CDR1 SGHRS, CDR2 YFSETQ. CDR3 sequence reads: CASSLEADTEAFF. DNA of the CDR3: TGCGCCAGCAGCTTGGAGGCAGACACTGAAGCTTTCTTT.

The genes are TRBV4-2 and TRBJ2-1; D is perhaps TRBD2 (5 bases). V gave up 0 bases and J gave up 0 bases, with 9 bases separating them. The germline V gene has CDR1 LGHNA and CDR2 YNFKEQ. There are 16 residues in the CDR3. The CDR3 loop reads CASSQEPGSSYNEQFF. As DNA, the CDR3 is TGTGCCAGCAGCCAAGAGCCGGGAAGCTCCTACAATGAGCAGTTCTTC.

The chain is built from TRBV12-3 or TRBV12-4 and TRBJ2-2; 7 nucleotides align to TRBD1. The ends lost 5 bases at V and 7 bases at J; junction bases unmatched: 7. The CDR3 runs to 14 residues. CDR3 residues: CASSPGGSVGELFF. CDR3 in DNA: TGTGCCAGCAGTCCAGGGGGTTCCGTCGGGGAGCTGTTTTTT.

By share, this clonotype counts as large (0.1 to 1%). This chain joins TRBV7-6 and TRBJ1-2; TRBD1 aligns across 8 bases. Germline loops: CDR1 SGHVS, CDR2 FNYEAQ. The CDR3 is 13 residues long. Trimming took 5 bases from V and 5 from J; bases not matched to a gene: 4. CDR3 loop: CASSPQGAYGYTF. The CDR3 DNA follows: TGTGCCAGCAGCCCGCAGGGGGCGTATGGCTACACCTTC.

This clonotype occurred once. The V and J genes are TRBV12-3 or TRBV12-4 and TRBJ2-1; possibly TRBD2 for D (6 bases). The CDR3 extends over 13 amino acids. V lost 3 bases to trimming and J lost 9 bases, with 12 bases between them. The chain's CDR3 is CASSLGGTGEQFF. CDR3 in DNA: TGTGCCAGCAGTTTGGGCGGGACGGGTGAGCAGTTCTTC.

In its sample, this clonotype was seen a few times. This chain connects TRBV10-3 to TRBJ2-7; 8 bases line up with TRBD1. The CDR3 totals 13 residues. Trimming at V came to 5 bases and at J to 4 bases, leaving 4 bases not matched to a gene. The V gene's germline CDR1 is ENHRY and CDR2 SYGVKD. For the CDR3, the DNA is TGTGCCATCAGTCCCGGACAGGGATACGAGCAGTACTTC. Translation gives CAISPGQGYEQYF.

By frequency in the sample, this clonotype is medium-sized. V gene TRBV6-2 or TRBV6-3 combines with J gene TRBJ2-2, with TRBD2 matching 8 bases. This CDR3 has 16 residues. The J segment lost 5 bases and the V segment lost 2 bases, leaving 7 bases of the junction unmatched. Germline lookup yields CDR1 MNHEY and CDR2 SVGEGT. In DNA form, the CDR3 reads TGTGCCAGCAGTTACAGGAGCGGGAGAGGAACCGGGGAGCTGTTTTTT. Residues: CASSYRSGRGTGELFF.

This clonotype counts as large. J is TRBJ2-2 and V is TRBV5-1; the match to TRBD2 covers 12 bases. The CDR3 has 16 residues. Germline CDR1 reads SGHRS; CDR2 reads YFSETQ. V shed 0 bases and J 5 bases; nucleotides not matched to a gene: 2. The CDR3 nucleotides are TGCGCCAGCAGCTTGGTCCTAGCGGGAGGGACCGGGGAGCTGTTTTTT. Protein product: CASSLVLAGGTGELFF.

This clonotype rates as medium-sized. In DNA, the CDR3 is TGTGCCAGCAGCTTAGTGGGGGGACGAAACTCTGGAAACACCATATATTTT. Translated, it gives CASSLVGGRNSGNTIYF. The chain employs TRBV11-2 and TRBJ1-3; perhaps TRBD1 as D (5 bases). Germline CDR1 and CDR2: SGHAT and FQNNGV. V gave up 1 base and J gave up 0 bases, with 13 bases separating them. CDR3 length: 17 amino acids.

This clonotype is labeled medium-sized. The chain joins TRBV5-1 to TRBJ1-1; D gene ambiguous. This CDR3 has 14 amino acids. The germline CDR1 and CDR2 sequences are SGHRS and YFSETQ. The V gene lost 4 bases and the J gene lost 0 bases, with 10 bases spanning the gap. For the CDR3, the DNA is TGCGCCAGCAGCCCCGACACCCTGAACACTGAAGCTTTCTTT. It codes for CASSPDTLNTEAFF.

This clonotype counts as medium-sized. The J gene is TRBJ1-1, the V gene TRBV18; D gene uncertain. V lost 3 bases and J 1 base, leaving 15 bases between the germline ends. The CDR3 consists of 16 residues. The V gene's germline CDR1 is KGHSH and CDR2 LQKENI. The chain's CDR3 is CASSPQRATTNTEAFF. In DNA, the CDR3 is TGTGCCAGCTCACCTCAGCGCGCAACAACGAACACTGAAGCTTTCTTT.

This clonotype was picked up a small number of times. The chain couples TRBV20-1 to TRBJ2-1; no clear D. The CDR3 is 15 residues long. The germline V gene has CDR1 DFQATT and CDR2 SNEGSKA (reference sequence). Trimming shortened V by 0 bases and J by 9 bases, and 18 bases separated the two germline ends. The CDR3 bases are TGCAGTGCTAGAGATGAGGACGACCGGAAGGGTGAGCAGTTCTTC. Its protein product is CSARDEDDRKGEQFF.

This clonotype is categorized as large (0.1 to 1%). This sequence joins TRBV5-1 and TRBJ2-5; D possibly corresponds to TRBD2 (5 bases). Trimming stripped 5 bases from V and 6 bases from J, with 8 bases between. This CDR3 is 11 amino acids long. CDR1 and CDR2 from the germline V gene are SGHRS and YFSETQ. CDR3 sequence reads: CASREDKTQYF. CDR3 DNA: TGCGCCAGCAGGGAGGATAAGACCCAGTACTTC.

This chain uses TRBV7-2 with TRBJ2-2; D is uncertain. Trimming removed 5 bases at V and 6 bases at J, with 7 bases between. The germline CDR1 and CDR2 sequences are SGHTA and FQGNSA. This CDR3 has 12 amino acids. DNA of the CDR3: TGTGCCAGCAGCCTCTATTCCGGGGAGCTGTTTTTT. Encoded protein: CASSLYSGELFF.

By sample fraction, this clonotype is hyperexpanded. The CDR3 spells CSAADPGLAGVEQYF. The DNA for the CDR3 is TGCAGTGCTGCCGACCCGGGACTAGCGGGAGTCGAGCAGTACTTC. The chain joins TRBV20-1 to TRBJ2-7; 14 bases match TRBD2. With 5 bases clipped from V and 6 bases from J, the junction kept 9 bases outside the gene matches. The CDR3 is 15 residues long. In germline, CDR1 is DFQATT, CDR2 SNEGSKA (reference sequence).

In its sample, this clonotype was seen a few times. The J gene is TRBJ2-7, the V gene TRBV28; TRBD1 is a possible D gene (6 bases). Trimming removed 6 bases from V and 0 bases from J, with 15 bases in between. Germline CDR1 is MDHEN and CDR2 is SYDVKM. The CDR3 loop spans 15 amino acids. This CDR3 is CASRPTRDNSYEQYF. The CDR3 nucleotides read TGTGCCAGCAGGCCAACCCGGGACAACTCCTACGAGCAGTACTTC.

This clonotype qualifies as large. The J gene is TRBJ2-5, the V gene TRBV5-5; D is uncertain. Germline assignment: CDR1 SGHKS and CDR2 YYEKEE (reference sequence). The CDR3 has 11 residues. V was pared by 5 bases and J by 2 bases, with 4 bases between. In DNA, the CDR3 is TGTGCCAGCAGGGCTCAAGAGACCCAGTACTTC. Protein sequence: CASRAQETQYF.

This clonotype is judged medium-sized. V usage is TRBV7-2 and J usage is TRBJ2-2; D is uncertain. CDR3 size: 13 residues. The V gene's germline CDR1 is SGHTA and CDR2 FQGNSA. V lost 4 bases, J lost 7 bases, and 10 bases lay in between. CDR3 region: CASSSYPIGELFF. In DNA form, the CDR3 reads TGTGCCAGCAGCTCCTACCCCATCGGGGAGCTGTTTTTT.

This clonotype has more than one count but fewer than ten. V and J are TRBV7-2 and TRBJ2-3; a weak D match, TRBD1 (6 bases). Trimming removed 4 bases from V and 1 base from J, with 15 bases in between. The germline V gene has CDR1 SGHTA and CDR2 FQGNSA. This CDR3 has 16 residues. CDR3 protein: CASSSTVGAGTDTQYF. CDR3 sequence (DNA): TGTGCCAGCAGCTCGACTGTGGGGGCGGGCACAGATACGCAGTATTTT.

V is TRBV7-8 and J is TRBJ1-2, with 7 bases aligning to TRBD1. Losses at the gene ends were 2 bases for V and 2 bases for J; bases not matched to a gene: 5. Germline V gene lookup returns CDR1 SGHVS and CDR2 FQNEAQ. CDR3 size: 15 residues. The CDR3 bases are TGTGCCAGCAGCTTACCATCACAGGGGAACTATGGCTACACCTTC. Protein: CASSLPSQGNYGYTF.